The 14 T cell receptor beta chains in this list originate from one sample, sequenced in a study of cytomegalovirus exposure and HLA in healthy donors. The study ran its PCR with 60 Vbeta and 13 Jbeta primers. Method: immunoSEQ multiplex PCR; TCRdb's copy keeps in-frame clones and lacks some. The sample holds about 37,000 clones, roughly four fifths seen once. Sequenced input: PBMCs. All receptors derive from a woman in her thirties or forties in good health and CMV-seronegative.

This clone was recorded a few times. The chain carries TRBV7-6 and TRBJ2-3, with 11 bases lining up with TRBD2. J was trimmed by 0 bases and V by 1 base; bases with no gene match: 6. Germline CDR1 SGHVS, CDR2 FNYEAQ. CDR3 length: 18 amino acids. CDR3 bases: TGTGCCAGCAGCTTAGTAGCGGGGGGGCCGTCGAGCACAGATACGCAGTATTTT. As protein: CASSLVAGGPSSTDTQYF.

Points on this clone: Other DNA sequences of this sample code for an identical CDR3. V gene TRBV25-1 combines with J gene TRBJ2-7; possible D gene TRBD2, 6 bases. Trimming took 6 bases from V and 1 from J, leaving 10 bases between them. CDR1 is MGHDK and CDR2 is SYGVNS in the germline V gene. The CDR3 spans 13 residues. The CDR3 is CASSRDSSYEQYF. The CDR3 DNA sequence: TGTGCCAGCAGCCGGGACTCTTCCTACGAGCAGTACTTC.

Only a few counts were recorded for this clone. This chain uses TRBV2 with TRBJ1-2; 7 bases fit TRBD1. This CDR3 has 13 amino acids. Germline CDR1 and CDR2: SNHLY and FYNNEI. J lost 4 bases, V lost 6 bases, and 5 bases had no gene match. In DNA, the CDR3 is TGTGCCAGCAGCGAGGACAGGTCCTATGGCTACACCTTC. Translated: CASSEDRSYGYTF.

Remarks on this clone: The junction shows a germline mismatch at one end, possibly a read error. This chain uses TRBV7-2 with TRBJ2-5; D is possibly TRBD1 (5 bases). This CDR3 has 13 amino acids. Germline assignment: CDR1 SGHTA and CDR2 FQGNSA. CDR3 amino acids: CASSLLVPGSQDF. CDR3 DNA: TGTGCCAGCAGCTTATTAGTCCCGGGCTCACAGGACTTC.

V usage is TRBV7-2 and J usage is TRBJ2-3; TRBD1 might be the D (6 bases). CDR3 length: 15 amino acids. Trimming cost V 4 bases and J 1 base, with 12 bases left between them. CDR1 and CDR2 from the germline V gene are SGHTA and FQGNSA. The DNA for the CDR3 is TGTGCCAGCAGCTCTAGGCGACAGGGCACAGATACGCAGTATTTT. It codes for CASSSRRQGTDTQYF.

The rearrangement joins TRBV7-2 to TRBJ1-6; the match to TRBD1 covers 8 bases. This CDR3 contains 14 residues. The J segment lost 9 bases and the V segment lost 4 bases, leaving 5 bases of the junction unmatched. Germline CDR1 is SGHTA and CDR2 is FQGNSA. CDR3 residues: CASSSTGVVSPLHF. The CDR3 region has the DNA TGTGCCAGCAGCTCGACAGGGGTGGTTTCACCCCTCCACTTT.

The V and J genes are TRBV5-1 and TRBJ1-1; D not resolved. CDR1 is SGHRS, CDR2 YFSETQ, per germline. V was clipped by 4 bases and J by 1 base, with 11 bases between them. The CDR3 length is 14 residues. The CDR3 spells CASSTVRENTEAFF. CDR3 nucleotides: TGCGCCAGCAGCACGGTGCGAGAGAACACTGAAGCTTTCTTT.

This clone occurred a few times. This chain links TRBV5-1 with TRBJ1-6; 8 bases fit TRBD1. Unmatched junction bases numbered 3, after V lost 1 base and J lost 3 bases. The length of the CDR3 is 16 residues. Germline V gene data show CDR1 as SGHRS and CDR2 as YFSETQ. The CDR3 protein is CASSLRDRLYNSPLHF. The CDR3 region has the DNA TGCGCCAGCAGCTTGAGGGACAGGCTCTATAATTCACCCCTCCACTTT.

This rearrangement joins TRBV5-6 to TRBJ1-1; D perhaps matches TRBD1 (5 bases). This CDR3 contains 15 residues. The V and J ends lost 3 bases and 0 bases respectively, with 12 bases between them. CDR1 and CDR2 from the germline V gene are SGHDT and YYEEEE. CDR3 in amino acids: CASSSFSTVNTEAFF. As DNA, the CDR3 is TGTGCCAGCAGCTCTTTTTCGACAGTGAACACTGAAGCTTTCTTT.

J is TRBJ2-5 and V is TRBV7-9; perhaps TRBD2 as D (6 bases). CDR1 and CDR2 from the germline V gene are SEHNR and FQNEAQ (reference sequence). The CDR3 contains 16 residues. Trimming removed 2 bases from V and 5 bases from J, with 18 bases in between. The CDR3 bases are TGTGCCAGCAGCTTAAAAAGCGGGCCTCATCGTGAGACCCAGTACTTC. Protein product: CASSLKSGPHRETQYF.

The V gene is TRBV11-2, the J gene TRBJ1-6; maybe TRBD1 (5 bases). The ends were cut back, 4 bases at V and 7 bases at J, with 11 bases in the middle. CDR3 length: 14 residues. From germline, CDR1 is SGHAT and CDR2 FQNNGV. The CDR3 region has the DNA TGTGCCAGCAGCTACTGGACACAAAATTCACCCCTCCACTTT. This encodes CASSYWTQNSPLHF. Combining the CDR3 with reference TRBV11-2 and TRBJ1-6 gives the whole variable domain EAGVAQSPRYKIIEKRQSVAFWCNPISGHATLYWYQQILGQGPKLLIQFQNNGVVDDSQLPKDRFSAERLKGVDSTLKIQPAKLEDSAVYLCASSYWTQNSPLHFGNGTRLTVT.

The V and J genes are TRBV9 and TRBJ2-7; D is undetermined. The germline gives CDR1 SGDLS, CDR2 YYNGEE. V was trimmed by 1 base and J by 3 bases, leaving 14 bases between them. This CDR3 region has 15 residues. In nucleotides, the CDR3 is TGTGCCAGCAGCGTATCGCCAGGCCCAAACTACGAGCAGTACTTC. Amino acids: CASSVSPGPNYEQYF.

This clone appeared once. The V and J genes are TRBV7-9 and TRBJ2-5; D is possibly TRBD1 (5 bases). Per germline, CDR1 SEHNR and CDR2 FQNEAQ (reference sequence). The CDR3 covers 15 residues. The V end lost 5 bases, the J end lost 2 bases, and 15 bases lay between the germline ends. The CDR3 loop is CASSPVREEQETQYF. The CDR3 coding sequence is TGTGCCAGCAGCCCCGTCAGGGAAGAGCAAGAGACCCAGTACTTC. Supplemented by reference TRBV7-9 and TRBJ2-5, the full variable domain reads DTGVSQNPRHKITKRGQNVTFRCDPISEHNRLYWYRQTLGQGPEFLTYFQNEAQLEKSRLLSDRFSAERPKGSFSTLEIQRTEQGDSAMYLCASSPVREEQETQYFGPGTRLLVL.

The chain employs TRBV28 and TRBJ1-2; 8 nucleotides line up with TRBD1. The CDR3 totals 14 residues. J gave up 6 bases and V 4 bases, and 7 bases lay outside the gene matches. Germline loops: CDR1 MDHEN, CDR2 SYDVKM. The CDR3 DNA sequence: TGTGCCAGCAGTTCCCCGGACAGGGACCATGGCTACACCTTC. Translation: CASSSPDRDHGYTF.